This T cell receptor beta chain was found in a study of human T cells and chemical hapten exposure. About the research overall: Alopecia areata, totalis or universalis was found in mostly female patients.

Time point in this sample: patch test 2, 6 weeks after DPC sensitization. The treatment: therapeutic diphenylcyclopropenone sensitization with weekly scalp DPC. TCRdb re-analysed the RACE reads in MiXCR, keeping a single row per CDR3 protein. The table records 80,000 to 95,000 distinct CDR3 sequences, 8% to 13% of them present only once. Germline values: CDR1 SEHNR, CDR2 FQNEAQ (reference sequence). The length of the CDR3 is 13 residues. The V end was cut by 1 base, the J end by 4 bases, with 7 bases between. This material consisted of whole blood, taken in connection with sensitization to the hapten diphenylcyclopropenone (DPC). The genes are TRBV7-9 and TRBJ1-2; D is uncertain. This clonotype was sampled from a man in his forties with alopecia areata. Some clones in this sample may be carry-over from other donors' samples. The DNA of the CDR3 is TGTGCCAGCAGCTTAGAGGCGAGCTATGGCTACACCTTC. Translation: CASSLEASYGYTF.